This T cell receptor (beta chain) was sequenced during a study of cytotoxic CD8 clonotypes in ibrutinib-treated CLL. About the study: Among responders, roughly 25 were partial and 2 complete; after median roughly 68 months, approximately 15 stayed remitted and some twelve progressed. Response samples were obtained once patients had received a median approximately 11 months of treatment, range 6 to 36. Study conclusions and caveats: Clonality, elevated at ibrutinib response, dropped back toward baseline at progression.

TCRdb's copy holds only in-frame clones and misses some; the assay was immunoSEQ multiplex PCR. The sample contains roughly 13,000 clones, more than 45% of which appear only once. As input for TCR beta libraries, about 1.8 micrograms of genomic DNA came from cryopreserved PBMCs. Notes on this clone: Antigen specificity is unknown.

The CDR3 totals 12 residues. The germline V gene encodes CDR1 SGHVS and CDR2 FNYEAQ. Trimming stripped 5 bases from V and 5 bases from J, with 10 bases between. The sequences come from PBMCs, collected at a roughly 25-month disease-progression time point, from a patient treated with ibrutinib. The receptor comes from a human donor with chronic lymphocytic leukemia. The chain joins TRBV7-6 to TRBJ2-7; tentative D call: TRBD1 (5 bases). CDR3 DNA: TGTGCCAGCAGCCGGCAAGGGGACGAGCAGTACTTC. Its translation: CASSRQGDEQYF.